This record looks at one T cell receptor (beta chain) sequence and its context. Trimming stripped 7 bases from V and 10 bases from J, with 19 bases between. This CDR3 is 13 amino acids long. Germline loops: CDR1 MNHNY, CDR2 SVGAGI (reference sequence). The sample originates from a study of cytomegalovirus exposure and HLA in healthy donors. The PCR contained 60 Vbeta and 13 Jbeta primers. Profiled with immunoSEQ multiplex PCR; TCRdb holds only in-frame clones, not every one. This sample has 100,000 to 150,000 clones, with over 65% found just once. The chain combines TRBV6-6 with TRBJ1-1, with D possibly matching TRBD1 (6 bases). The receptor comes from a man aged 30-40 years in good health and CMV-seronegative. The sample consisted of PBMCs. In DNA form, the CDR3 reads TGTGCCAGCAATACCAGGGGAATCTCCGCAGCTTTCTTT. This codes for CASNTRGISAAFF.